This T cell receptor (beta chain) was found in a study of T cells in Graves' hyperthyroidism and ophthalmopathy. This clonotype was detected a few times. CDR3 length equals 14 residues. The V end was cut by 8 bases, the J end by 3 bases, with 14 bases between. Amplification targeted TCR beta CDR3 regions from RNA transcripts. First-round RT-PCR with HTBI primers amplified the TCR CDR3 region. One entry per CDR3 protein, called by TCRdb with MiXCR from the multiplex PCR reads. The top ten hold about 3.5% of the sample, which has about 600,000 distinct CDR3 sequences, 15% to 20% seen once. The sequence was obtained from a woman between 40 and 50 years old with Graves' ophthalmopathy. The chain links TRBV12-3 or TRBV12-4 to TRBJ2-1; D is ambiguous. The sample consisted of blood. CDR3 in amino acids: CASSNSFIYNEQFF. The CDR3 coding sequence is TGTGCCAGCTCGAACTCCTTCATCTACAATGAGCAGTTCTTC.